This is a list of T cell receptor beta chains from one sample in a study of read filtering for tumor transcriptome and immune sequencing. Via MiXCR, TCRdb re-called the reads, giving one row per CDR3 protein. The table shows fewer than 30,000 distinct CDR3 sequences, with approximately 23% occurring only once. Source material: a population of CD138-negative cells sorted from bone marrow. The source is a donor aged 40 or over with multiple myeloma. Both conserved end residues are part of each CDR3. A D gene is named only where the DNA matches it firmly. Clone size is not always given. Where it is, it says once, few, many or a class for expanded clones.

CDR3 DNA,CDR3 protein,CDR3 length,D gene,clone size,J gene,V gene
TGCGCCAGCAGCTTGGCCGGGTCCAGCGTCCCTAGCACAGATACGCAGTATTTT,CASSLAGSSVPSTDTQYF,18,.,many,TRBJ2-3,TRBV5-1
TGTGCCAGCAGCTTAGTTCCGACAGATGGCTACACCTTC,CASSLVPTDGYTF,13,.,.,TRBJ1-2,TRBV7-9
TGTGCCAGCAGCCCTAGTGTGGGACAGGGGGTTTACTCTGGGGCCAACGTCCTGACTTTC,CASSPSVGQGVYSGANVLTF,20,TRBD1,few,TRBJ2-6,TRBV7-2
TGCAGTGCAATCCGGGACAGGGTAACTGAAGCTTTCTTT,CSAIRDRVTEAFF,13,TRBD1,few,TRBJ1-1,TRBV20-1
TGCAGTGCTAGAGTCATAAGACTAGCGGGGGAAGCAGATACGCAGTATTTT,CSARVIRLAGEADTQYF,17,TRBD2,.,TRBJ2-3,TRBV20-1
TGCAGTGCTAGAGTGGGCGGCACAGATACGCAGTATTTT,CSARVGGTDTQYF,13,.,many,TRBJ2-3,TRBV20-1
TGTGCCAGCAGCCCTAGGGGGGGCGCGGATGAGCAGTTCTTC,CASSPRGGADEQFF,14,.,many,TRBJ2-1,TRBV7-2
TGTGCCAGTAGCCCTCCGGAGGCGGGGAGGGAACAGCCCCAGCATTTT,CASSPPEAGREQPQHF,16,.,many,TRBJ1-5,TRBV19
TGTGCCAGCAGTAGTACTAGCGGGAACAATGAGCAGTTCTTC,CASSSTSGNNEQFF,14,TRBD2,many,TRBJ2-1,TRBV6-1
TGTGCCAGCAGCTTAGTTCAGGGTCAAGAGACCCAGTACTTC,CASSLVQGQETQYF,14,.,.,TRBJ2-5,TRBV11-2
TGTGCCAGCAGCTTAGGGGGCCGAGGGGCAGATACGCAGTATTTT,CASSLGGRGADTQYF,15,.,.,TRBJ2-3,TRBV7-9
TGTGCCAGCAGCCGAGGGGTCACCGGGGAGCTGTTTTTT,CASSRGVTGELFF,13,.,many,TRBJ2-2,TRBV7-9
TGTGCCAGCAGTCTTACAGGGGAGTTTGATGAAAAACTGTTTTTT,CASSLTGEFDEKLFF,15,TRBD1,many,TRBJ1-4,TRBV12-3/TRBV12-4
TGTGCCAGCAGCTTAGCGCCCAGCTACAATGAGCAGTTCTTC,CASSLAPSYNEQFF,14,.,.,TRBJ2-1,TRBV7-6
TGTGACAGCAAGGGGGGGTTGAATCAAGAGACCCAGCACTTC,CDSKGGLNQETQHF,14,.,.,TRBJ2-5,TRBV2
TGTGCCAACCCGACCCCTGAGCAGTTCTTC,CANPTPEQFF,10,.,.,TRBJ2-1,TRBV6-1
TGTGCCAGCTCAGACGGACTTCTGCCAAGAGATGGCTACACCTTC,CASSDGLLPRDGYTF,15,.,.,TRBJ1-2,TRBV18
TGTGCCAGCAGCTTGGGACACTCGAACACCGGGGAGCTGTTTTTT,CASSLGHSNTGELFF,15,.,many,TRBJ2-2,TRBV11-2
TGTGCCAGCACCACAGCGCTCAATTCACCCTTCCACTTT,CASTTALNSPFHF,13,.,many,TRBJ1-6,TRBV25-1
TGTGCCAGCAGCGCCCCCTTTAGGGGCCCATCTGGGGCCAACGTCCTGACTTTC,CASSAPFRGPSGANVLTF,18,.,many,TRBJ2-6,TRBV7-9
TGCGCCAGCAGCCAAGTCGACAGGGCTAACTATGGCTACACCTTC,CASSQVDRANYGYTF,15,TRBD1,many,TRBJ1-2,TRBV4-1
TGTGCCAGCACGCGACTAGTCACAGATACGCAGTATTTT,CASTRLVTDTQYF,13,.,many,TRBJ2-3,TRBV6-2/TRBV6-3
TGCAGCGGGGAGGAGGGGACCACCGGGGAGCTGTTTTTT,CSGEEGTTGELFF,13,.,few,TRBJ2-2,TRBV29-1
TGTGCCAGCAGCTTAAATCGGTGGGTGGGACAGGGAGAGATGAACACTGAAGCTTTCTTT,CASSLNRWVGQGEMNTEAFF,20,TRBD1,many,TRBJ1-1,TRBV7-3
TGCAGTGCTAGACTAGCGGGGGGCACAGATACGCAGTATTTT,CSARLAGGTDTQYF,14,TRBD2,many,TRBJ2-3,TRBV20-1
TGTGCCATCAGTGGACTAGCGGGGGGTGAAACAGATACGCAGTATTTT,CAISGLAGGETDTQYF,16,TRBD2,many,TRBJ2-3,TRBV10-3
TGTGCCAGCAGTTTATTGGGGGGCAATCAGCCCCAGCATTTT,CASSLLGGNQPQHF,14,.,few,TRBJ1-5,TRBV27
TGTGCCAGCAGCTCGACCCCAGGCGCTGAAGCTTTCTTT,CASSSTPGAEAFF,13,.,many,TRBJ1-1,TRBV7-8